The clone carrying this T cell receptor beta chain was seen a single time. Antigen specificity is unknown. Germline CDR1 reads MNHNS; CDR2 reads SASEGT. The CDR3 covers 15 residues. The ends lost 4 bases at V and 2 bases at J; junction bases unmatched: 3. Unique molecular identifiers were present in the TCR beta cDNA libraries. Researchers reported around 510,000 cDNA molecules coming from roughly 1 to 10 million T cells. MiXCR, run by TCRdb on the PCR reads, gives a single entry per CDR3 protein. Of about 620,000 distinct CDR3 sequences listed, 44% were seen once; the top ten hold over 1.5%. The sample belongs to a study of post-analysis software for immune sequencing data. As for the study in general: The cohort encompassed relapsing-remitting, secondary progressive and progressive-relapsing multiple sclerosis disease courses. General study findings and limits: With TRBV5-6, TRBV5-1 and TRBV20-1 included, about five TRBV segments were more frequent in patients than in controls. Compared against controls, patients with multiple sclerosis displayed significantly lower normalized Chao1 diversity.

The clonotype comes from a girl aged 10-17 years with multiple sclerosis. The sample taken for sequencing was blood. The chain has TRBV6-1 and TRBJ2-3; 10 positions agree with TRBD2. CDR3 amino acids: CASSASGGYTDTQYF. The CDR3 nucleotides read TGTGCCAGCAGTGCTAGCGGGGGATACACAGATACGCAGTATTTT.